This T cell receptor (beta chain) emerged from a study of T cells in Graves' hyperthyroidism and ophthalmopathy. At the level of the study: Peripheral blood was acquired at first diagnosis, ahead of any therapy whatsoever. Study-level points and caveats: From stable hyperthyroidism, ophthalmopathy was separated by a 13 V-J model.

Comments on this clonotype: Its cognate antigen is unknown.

The study excluded patients with uncontrolled infection, other autoimmune disease, pregnancy or lactation. Orbital computed tomography, thyroid ultrasound, serum thyroxine and TRAb, and clinical symptoms together informed the diagnoses. The V gene's germline CDR1 is MNHNS and CDR2 SASEGT. CDR3 length: 15 residues. J was trimmed by 8 bases and V by 5 bases; bases with no gene match: 9. Researchers amplified the TCR beta CDR3 regions from RNA transcripts. A first-round RT-PCR of the TCR CDR3 used the HTBI primer set. TCRdb analysed the multiplex PCR reads with MiXCR anew, one entry per CDR3 protein. The sample records 550,000 to 650,000 distinct CDR3 sequences, 14% being singletons.

The source of this sequence is a woman aged 40 to 50 with Graves' hyperthyroidism. V gene TRBV6-1 combines with J gene TRBJ2-1; 10 positions match TRBD1. The sample comprised blood. The CDR3: CASSSPDRGHHEQFF. CDR3 coding DNA: TGTGCCAGCAGTTCTCCCGACAGGGGGCACCATGAGCAGTTCTTC.